The 15 T cell receptor beta chains below all came from one sample that was sequenced in a study of beta chain features in type 1 diabetes. Findings of the study overall: People with Type 1 diabetes carried modestly yet significantly shorter TCRB CDR3s in all four CD4+ subsets.

The authors reverse transcribed all of the isolated RNA, so sequencing captured expressed TCRB transcripts. Clones were sequenced by immunoSEQ multiplex PCR, and TCRdb holds only the in-frame ones, with some missing. The sample has 120,000 or so clones, 17% seen once. Antigens of these TCRs are unknown. Source material: central memory CD4+ T cells from blood. These receptors all stem from a man in his late teens or twenties with type 1 diabetes.

The chain links TRBV29-1 to TRBJ1-1; possibly TRBD1 for D (6 bases). CDR1 and CDR2 (germline): SQVTM, ANQGSEA. CDR3 length equals 13 residues. Trimming left V 6 bases short and J 5 bases short, with 16 bases between. CDR3 loop: CSVGGTFGTEAFF. DNA for the CDR3: TGCAGCGTGGGTGGGACATTCGGGACTGAAGCTTTCTTT.

This clone was recorded a few times. The chain recombines TRBV2 with TRBJ2-1; 11 nucleotides line up with TRBD2. V lost 6 bases, J lost 5 bases, and 6 bases stayed unmatched. The V gene's germline CDR1 is SNHLY and CDR2 FYNNEI. The CDR3 loop spans 15 amino acids. CDR3 nucleotides: TGTGCCAGCAGGTCGGAACTAGCGGGGGACAATGAGCAGTTCTTC. Translating gives CASRSELAGDNEQFF. The full variable domain, with the rest looked up from reference TRBV2 and TRBJ2-1, is EPEVTQTPSHQVTQMGQEVILRCVPISNHLYFYWYRQILGQKVEFLVSFYNNEISEKSEIFDDQFSVERPDGSNFTLKIRSTKLEDSAMYFCASRSELAGDNEQFFGPGTRLTVL.

This sequence joins TRBV30 and TRBJ2-7, with 8 bases lining up with TRBD2. The CDR3 is 13 amino acids. CDR1 is GTSNPN, CDR2 SVGIG, per germline (reference sequence). V lost 0 bases, J lost 6 bases, and 4 bases stayed unmatched. The CDR3 is CAWSVVAGPEQYF. The DNA for the CDR3 is TGTGCCTGGAGTGTAGTAGCGGGACCCGAGCAGTACTTC.

This clone has ten or more counts. The CDR3 nucleotides are TGTGCCAGCAGTCCTGGGACAGCCAGGGCCAACGTCCTGACTTTC. Its translation is CASSPGTARANVLTF. The chain is built from TRBV7-2 and TRBJ2-6, with 7 positions matching TRBD1. Germline CDR1 SGHTA, CDR2 FQGNSA. The CDR3 length is 15 residues. Trimming at V came to 6 bases and at J to 5 bases, leaving 7 bases not matched to a gene.

The gene calls are TRBV10-3 and TRBJ2-7, with 9 bases aligning to TRBD1. From germline, CDR1 is ENHRY and CDR2 SYGVKD. J gave up 0 bases and V 1 base, and 1 base lay outside the gene matches. The CDR3 totals 15 residues. CDR3 amino acids: CAISEWGQGSYEQYF. The DNA for the CDR3 is TGTGCCATCAGTGAGTGGGGACAGGGCTCCTACGAGCAGTACTTC.

Only a few counts were recorded for this clone. This chain connects TRBV7-2 to TRBJ2-1, with D possibly being TRBD1 (5 bases). The CDR3 spans 12 residues. CDR1 and CDR2 from the germline V gene are SGHTA and FQGNSA. V was clipped by 4 bases and J by 10 bases, with 11 bases between them. CDR3 sequence reads: CASSSYGQEQFF. The CDR3 nucleotides read TGTGCCAGCAGCTCCTACGGACAAGAGCAGTTCTTC. Complete variable domain (other parts from reference TRBV7-2 and TRBJ2-1): GAGVSQSPSNKVTEKGKDVELRCDPISGHTALYWYRQSLGQGLEFLIYFQGNSAPDKSGLPSDRFSAERTGGSVSTLTIQRTQQEDSAVYLCASSSYGQEQFFGPGTRLTVL.

This clone was found a few times. The chain has TRBV9 and TRBJ2-3; TRBD2 aligns across 7 bases. From germline, CDR1 is SGDLS and CDR2 YYNGEE. This CDR3 is 13 amino acids long. Trimming cost V 7 bases and J 5 bases; bases outside gene matches: 7. The chain's CDR3 is CASGRGLEDTQYF. The CDR3 DNA follows: TGTGCCAGCGGGAGGGGCCTCGAAGATACGCAGTATTTT.

The table lists this clone with many counts. V usage is TRBV29-1 and J usage is TRBJ2-3, with D perhaps matching TRBD1 (5 bases). Germline V lookup: CDR1 SQVTM, CDR2 ANQGSEA. The CDR3 is 14 residues long. V was clipped by 4 bases and J by 4 bases, with 15 bases between them. The CDR3 protein is CSVAGSGWADTQYF. The CDR3 DNA sequence: TGCAGCGTTGCGGGCTCAGGGTGGGCAGATACGCAGTATTTT.

The V gene is TRBV15, the J gene TRBJ2-3; no definite D call. Germline values: CDR1 LNHNV, CDR2 YYDKDF (reference sequence). The CDR3 contains 19 residues. V lost 0 bases, J lost 0 bases, and 19 bases lay in between. CDR3 coding DNA: TGTGCCACCAGCAGAGAGTTCGGCTCTCCTACGACAAGCACAGATACGCAGTATTTT. Its protein is CATSREFGSPTTSTDTQYF. Full variable domain (outside the CDR3, taken from reference TRBV15 and TRBJ2-3): DAMVIQNPRYQVTQFGKPVTLSCSQTLNHNVMYWYQQKSSQAPKLLFHYYDKDFNNEADTPDNFQSRRPNTSFCFLDIRSPGLGDTAMYLCATSREFGSPTTSTDTQYFGPGTRLTVL.

The chain recombines TRBV28 with TRBJ2-7, with 7 nucleotides matching TRBD1. The junction had 13 bases not matched to a gene; V was cut back by 5 bases and J by 9 bases. The CDR3 runs to 14 residues. Germline values: CDR1 MDHEN, CDR2 SYDVKM. CDR3 bases: TGTGCCAGCAGTGGGGGCCTAGGGGGCCAAGTGCAGTACTTC. Encoded protein: CASSGGLGGQVQYF.

This clone has more than one count but fewer than ten. This chain links TRBV7-9 with TRBJ1-6; tentatively, D is TRBD1 (6 bases). The V gene's germline CDR1 is SEHNR and CDR2 FQNEAQ (reference sequence). The CDR3 spans 13 residues. V was clipped by 2 bases and J by 11 bases, with 10 bases between them. The CDR3 coding sequence is TGTGCCAGCAGCTTAAGGGCAGGGGCACCCCTCCACTTT. It translates to CASSLRAGAPLHF.

Concerning this clone itself: A far larger clone is one base from this, pointing to a likely read error. This chain connects TRBV18 to TRBJ2-7; D is undetermined. CDR1 is KGHSH and CDR2 is LQKENI in the germline V gene. This CDR3 has 14 amino acids. In DNA form, the CDR3 reads TGTGCCAGCGCACCTGGTAACCGAGACTACGAGCAGTACTTC. It encodes CASAPGNRDYEQYF. The full variable domain, in which reference TRBV18 and TRBJ2-7 provide the parts outside the CDR3, is NAGVMQNPRHLVRRRGQEARLRCSPMKGHSHVYWYRQLPEEGLKFMVYLQKENIIDESGMPKERFSAEFPKEGPSILRIQQVVRGDSAAYFCASAPGNRDYEQYFGPGTRLTVT.

This clone is medium-sized in the sample. The rearrangement links TRBV18 to TRBJ2-5; TRBD1 matches at 8 bases. Looked up from germline, CDR1 is KGHSH and CDR2 is LQKENI. The V segment lost 3 bases and the J segment 5 bases; nucleotides outside the gene matches: 5. This CDR3 spans 14 amino acids. The DNA of the CDR3 is TGTGCCAGCTCACCCAGGGGGCGCGGGGAGACCCAGTACTTC. Its protein product is CASSPRGRGETQYF.

This chain links TRBV7-9 with TRBJ2-5, with D possibly matching TRBD1 (5 bases). The V gene lost 1 base and the J gene lost 3 bases, with 21 bases spanning the gap. This CDR3 region has 18 residues. Germline loops: CDR1 SEHNR, CDR2 FQNEAQ (reference sequence). CDR3 nucleotides: TGTGCCAGCAGCTTAGGAATTAGCACAGGTGACCCAGAAGAGACCCAGTACTTC. This encodes CASSLGISTGDPEETQYF.

The V call is TRBV5-1, the J call TRBJ2-5; perhaps TRBD2 as D (6 bases). V shed 4 bases and J shed 4 bases, with 17 bases lying between them. This CDR3 is 15 amino acids long. CDR1 and CDR2 (germline): SGHRS, YFSETQ. The CDR3 region has the DNA TGCGCCAGCAGCGCCCAGCCCGGGACTCCAGAGACCCAGTACTTC. Translated, it gives CASSAQPGTPETQYF. The whole variable domain, filled in from reference TRBV5-1 and TRBJ2-5, reads KAGVTQTPRYLIKTRGQQVTLSCSPISGHRSVSWYQQTPGQGLQFLFEYFSETQRNKGNFPGRFSGRQFSNSRSEMNVSTLELGDSALYLCASSAQPGTPETQYFGPGTRLLVL.